The 5 T cell receptor beta chains given below trace back to one sample, sequenced in a study of T cells in Graves' hyperthyroidism and ophthalmopathy. Amplified TCR beta CDR3 regions came from RNA transcripts. TCR CDR3 regions were first amplified by RT-PCR with HTBI primers. TCRdb reprocessed the multiplex PCR reads with MiXCR, giving one entry per CDR3 protein. The sample contains roughly 400,000 distinct CDR3 sequences, approximately 25% of which appear only once. Sequencing was performed on blood. The receptor source for this set is a man over 45 with Graves' hyperthyroidism.

The chain uses TRBV24-1 and TRBJ2-1; 11 bases are a match to TRBD2. The CDR3 totals 18 residues. The germline CDR1 and CDR2 sequences are KGHDR and SFDVKD. V lost 4 bases and J lost 3; bases outside the gene matches: 10. CDR3 region: CATSDPTLAGGNYNEQFF. In DNA form, the CDR3 reads TGTGCCACCAGTGACCCAACCTTAGCGGGAGGGAACTACAATGAGCAGTTCTTC.

This clonotype was observed a few times. The V call is TRBV6-1, the J call TRBJ2-7, with D perhaps given as TRBD1 or TRBD2 (5 bases each). The V gene's germline CDR1 is MNHNS and CDR2 SASEGT. The CDR3 consists of 15 residues. V gave up 8 bases and J gave up 0 bases, with 17 bases separating them. CDR3 region: CASSGRGVDSYEQYF. The CDR3 DNA sequence: TGTGCCAGCTCGGGACGGGGAGTGGACTCCTACGAGCAGTACTTC.

The chain has TRBV12-3 or TRBV12-4 and TRBJ1-2; 7 bases line up with TRBD1. V shed 6 bases and J 7 bases; nucleotides not matched to a gene: 11. The CDR3 sequence is 14 residues long. The CDR3: CASRPVERGPGYTF. CDR3 nucleotide sequence: TGTGCCAGCAGACCGGTCGAAAGGGGGCCTGGCTACACCTTC.

This rearrangement joins TRBV12-3 or TRBV12-4 to TRBJ2-2; 9 bases are a match to TRBD2. V shed 3 bases and J 4 bases; nucleotides not matched to a gene: 6. The CDR3 has 16 amino acids. The CDR3 sequence is CASSFYSGSSTGELFF. CDR3 sequence (DNA): TGTGCCAGCAGTTTCTATAGCGGGAGTTCCACCGGGGAGCTGTTTTTT.

This clonotype was counted only a few times. The V gene is TRBV13, the J gene TRBJ2-3; no definite D call. CDR3 length: 15 amino acids. The V end lost 5 bases, the J end lost 4 bases, and 16 bases lay between the germline ends. CDR1 PRHDT and CDR2 FYEKMQ come from the germline V gene (reference sequence). The CDR3 reads CASSAPRSRADTQYF. The CDR3, as DNA: TGTGCCAGCAGCGCCCCCAGGAGTAGGGCAGATACGCAGTATTTT. Together with reference TRBV13 and TRBJ2-3, the CDR3 gives the full variable domain: AAGVIQSPRHLIKEKRETATLKCYPIPRHDTVYWYQQGPGQDPQFLISFYEKMQSDKGSIPDRFSAQQFSDYHSELNMSSLELGDSALYFCASSAPRSRADTQYFGPGTRLTVL.